The source of this T cell receptor (beta chain) is a study of vaccination and CD4 T cells after COVID-19. As for the study in general: Blood was drawn a median about 75 days post second dose, range 14 to 241.

The V segment lost 1 base and the J segment 4 bases; nucleotides outside the gene matches: 14. This CDR3 has 17 amino acids. Germline V CDR1 and CDR2: DFQATT, SNEGSKA (reference sequence). Treatment: roughly 10-day PBMC culture with coronavirus spike peptide pools or control peptides (ViraFEST assay). Details on this clonotype: Its antigen is unidentified.

Researchers used the Oncomine TCR Beta short-read assay to sequence DNA from cultured CD4+ T cells. TCRdb re-derived calls from the PCR reads in MiXCR, one entry per CDR3 protein. The sample has some 16,000 distinct CDR3 sequences, about two fifths seen once; the top ten hold about 7%. Sequenced material: CD4+ T cells from blood, cultured in vitro, taken after SARS-CoV-2 vaccination. The sequence came from a human donor who had recovered from COVID-19. The rearrangement links TRBV20-1 to TRBJ2-3; 7 positions agree with TRBD2. CDR3 DNA sequence: TGCAGTGCTAGAGCCAGGGACCGGGACTATGCCCCAGATACGCAGTATTTT. Residues: CSARARDRDYAPDTQYF.